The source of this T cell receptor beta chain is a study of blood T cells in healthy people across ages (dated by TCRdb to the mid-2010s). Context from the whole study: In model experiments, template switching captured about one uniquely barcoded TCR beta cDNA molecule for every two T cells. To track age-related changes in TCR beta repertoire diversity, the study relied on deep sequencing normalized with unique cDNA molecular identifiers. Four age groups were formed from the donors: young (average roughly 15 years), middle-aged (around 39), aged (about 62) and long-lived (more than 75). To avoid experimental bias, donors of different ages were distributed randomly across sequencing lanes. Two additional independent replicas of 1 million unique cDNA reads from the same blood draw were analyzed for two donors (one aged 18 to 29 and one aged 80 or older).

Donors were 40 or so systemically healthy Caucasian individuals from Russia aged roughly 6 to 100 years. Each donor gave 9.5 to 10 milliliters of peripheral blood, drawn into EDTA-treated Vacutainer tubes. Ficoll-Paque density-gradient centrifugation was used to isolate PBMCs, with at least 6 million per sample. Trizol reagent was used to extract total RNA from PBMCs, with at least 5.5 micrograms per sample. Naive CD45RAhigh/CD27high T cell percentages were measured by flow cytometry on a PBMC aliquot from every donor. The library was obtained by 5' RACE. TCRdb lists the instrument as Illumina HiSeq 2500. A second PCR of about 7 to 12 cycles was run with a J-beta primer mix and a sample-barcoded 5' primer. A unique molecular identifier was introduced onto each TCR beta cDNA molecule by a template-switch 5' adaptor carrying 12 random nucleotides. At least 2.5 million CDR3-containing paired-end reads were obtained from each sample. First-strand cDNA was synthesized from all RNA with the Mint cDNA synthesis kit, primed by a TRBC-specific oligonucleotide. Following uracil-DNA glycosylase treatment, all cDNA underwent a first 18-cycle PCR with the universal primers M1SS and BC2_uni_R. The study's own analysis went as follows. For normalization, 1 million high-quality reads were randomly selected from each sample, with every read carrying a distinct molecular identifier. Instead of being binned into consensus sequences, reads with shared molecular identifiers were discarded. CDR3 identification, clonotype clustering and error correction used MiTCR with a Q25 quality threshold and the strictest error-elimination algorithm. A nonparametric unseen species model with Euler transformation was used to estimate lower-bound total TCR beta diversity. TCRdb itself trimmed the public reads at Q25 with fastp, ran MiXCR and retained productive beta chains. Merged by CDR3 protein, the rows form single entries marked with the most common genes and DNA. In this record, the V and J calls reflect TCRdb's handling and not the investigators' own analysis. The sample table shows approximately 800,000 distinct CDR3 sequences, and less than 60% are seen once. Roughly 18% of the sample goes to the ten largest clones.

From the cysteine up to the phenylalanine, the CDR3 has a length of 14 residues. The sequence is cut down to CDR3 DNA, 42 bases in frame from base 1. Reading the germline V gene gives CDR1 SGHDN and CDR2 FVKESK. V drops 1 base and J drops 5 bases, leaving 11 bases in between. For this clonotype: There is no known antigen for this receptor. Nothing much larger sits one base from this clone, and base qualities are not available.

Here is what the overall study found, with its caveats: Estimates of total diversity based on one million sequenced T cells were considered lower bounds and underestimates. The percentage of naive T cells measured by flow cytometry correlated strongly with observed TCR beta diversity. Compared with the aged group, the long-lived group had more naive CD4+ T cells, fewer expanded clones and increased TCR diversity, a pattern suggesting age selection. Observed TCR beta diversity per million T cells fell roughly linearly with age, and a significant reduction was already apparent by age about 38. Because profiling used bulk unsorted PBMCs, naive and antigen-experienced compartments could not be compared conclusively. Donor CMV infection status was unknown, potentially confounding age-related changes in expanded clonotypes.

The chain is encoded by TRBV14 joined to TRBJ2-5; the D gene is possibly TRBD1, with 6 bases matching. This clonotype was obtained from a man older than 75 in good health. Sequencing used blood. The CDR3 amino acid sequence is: CASSQGAGVETQYF. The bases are TGTGCCAGCAGCCAAGGTGCAGGGGTCGAGACCCAGTACTTC.